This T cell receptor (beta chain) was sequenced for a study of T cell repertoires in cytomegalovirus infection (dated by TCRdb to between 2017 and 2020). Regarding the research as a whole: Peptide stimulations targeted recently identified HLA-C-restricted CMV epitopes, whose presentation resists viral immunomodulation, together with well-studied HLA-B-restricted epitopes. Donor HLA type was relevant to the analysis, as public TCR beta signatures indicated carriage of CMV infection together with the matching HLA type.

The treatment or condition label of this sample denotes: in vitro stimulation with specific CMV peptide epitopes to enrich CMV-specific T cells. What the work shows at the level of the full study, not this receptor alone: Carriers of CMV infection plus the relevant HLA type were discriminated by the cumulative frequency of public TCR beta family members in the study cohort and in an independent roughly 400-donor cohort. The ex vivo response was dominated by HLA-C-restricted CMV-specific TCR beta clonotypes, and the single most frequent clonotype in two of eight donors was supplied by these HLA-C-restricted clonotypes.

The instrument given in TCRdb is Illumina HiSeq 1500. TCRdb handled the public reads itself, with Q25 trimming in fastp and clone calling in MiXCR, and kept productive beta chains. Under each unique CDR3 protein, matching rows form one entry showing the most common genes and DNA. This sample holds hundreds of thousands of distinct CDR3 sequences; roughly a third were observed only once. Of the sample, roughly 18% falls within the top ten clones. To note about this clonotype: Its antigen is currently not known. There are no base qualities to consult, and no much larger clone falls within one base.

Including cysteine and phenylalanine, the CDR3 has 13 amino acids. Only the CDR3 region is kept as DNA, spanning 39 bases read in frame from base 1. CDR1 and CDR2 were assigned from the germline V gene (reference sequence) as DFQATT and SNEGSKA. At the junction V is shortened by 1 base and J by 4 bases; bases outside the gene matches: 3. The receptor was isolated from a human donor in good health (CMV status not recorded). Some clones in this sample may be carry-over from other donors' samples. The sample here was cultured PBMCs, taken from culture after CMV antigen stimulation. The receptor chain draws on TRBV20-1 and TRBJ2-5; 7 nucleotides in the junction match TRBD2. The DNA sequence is TGCAGTGCTAGAGGGACGGGGGGAGAGACCCAGTACTTC. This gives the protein CSARGTGGETQYF.